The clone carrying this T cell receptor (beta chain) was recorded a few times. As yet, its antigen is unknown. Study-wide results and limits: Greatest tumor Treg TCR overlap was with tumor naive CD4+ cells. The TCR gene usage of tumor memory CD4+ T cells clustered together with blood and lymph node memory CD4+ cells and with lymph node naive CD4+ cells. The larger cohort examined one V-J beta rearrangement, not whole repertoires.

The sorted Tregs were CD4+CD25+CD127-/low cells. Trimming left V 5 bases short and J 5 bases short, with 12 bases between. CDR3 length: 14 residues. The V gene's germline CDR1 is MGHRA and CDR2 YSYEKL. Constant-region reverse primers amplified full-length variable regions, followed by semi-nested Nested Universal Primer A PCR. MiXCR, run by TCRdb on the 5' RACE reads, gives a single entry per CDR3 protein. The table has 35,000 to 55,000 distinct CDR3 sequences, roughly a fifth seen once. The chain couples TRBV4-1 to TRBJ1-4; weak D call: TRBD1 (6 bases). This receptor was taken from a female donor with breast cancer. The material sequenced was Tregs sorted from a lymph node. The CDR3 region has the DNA TGCGCCAGCAGCGACGGGGGGCTGAATGAAAAACTGTTTTTT. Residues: CASSDGGLNEKLFF.